Listed below are T cell receptor beta chains from one sample, sequenced in a study of CD8 T cells in Susac syndrome. TCRdb ran MiXCR on the immunoSEQ multiplex PCR reads and lists one entry per CDR3 protein. The sample contains around 71,000 distinct CDR3 sequences, 96% of which appear only once. Specimen: CD4+ T cells from PBMCs. All receptors derive from a human donor with multiple sclerosis. The CDR3 runs from the conserved cysteine through the conserved F or W. Fields, in order: J gene, clone size, V gene, D gene, CDR3 protein, CDR3 DNA. D genes are given only for firm matches. Part of the rows lack a size; the others show once, few, many or a class for expanded clones.

j_gene: TRBJ1-4; abundance: -; v_gene: TRBV2; d_gene: -; CDR3aa: CASSVPRQAGGVNEKLFF; CDR3nt: TGTGCCAGCAGTGTACCTCGACAGGCTGGGGGCGTTAATGAAAAACTGTTTTTT
j_gene: TRBJ2-7; abundance: -; v_gene: TRBV13; d_gene: TRBD2; CDR3aa: CASSTRGGGTIEQYF; CDR3nt: TGTGCCAGCAGCACCCGTGGGGGGGGGACCATCGAGCAGTACTTC
j_gene: TRBJ2-4; abundance: -; v_gene: TRBV14; d_gene: TRBD2; CDR3aa: CASSLRGGWKNIQYF; CDR3nt: TGTGCCAGCAGCCTTCGGGGAGGGTGGAAAAACATTCAGTACTTC
j_gene: TRBJ2-5; abundance: once; v_gene: TRBV5-4; d_gene: -; CDR3aa: CASSLGSDKETQYF; CDR3nt: TGTGCCAGCAGCTTGGGTTCCGACAAAGAGACCCAGTACTTC
j_gene: TRBJ1-1; abundance: -; v_gene: TRBV7-9; d_gene: -; CDR3aa: CASSLFQNTEAFF; CDR3nt: TGTGCCAGCAGCTTATTCCAAAACACTGAAGCTTTCTTT
j_gene: TRBJ1-6; abundance: -; v_gene: TRBV6-1; d_gene: -; CDR3aa: CASSAWSWSSYNSPLHF; CDR3nt: TGTGCCAGCAGTGCCTGGAGCTGGAGCTCCTATAATTCACCCCTCCACTTT
j_gene: TRBJ2-5; abundance: -; v_gene: TRBV7-9; d_gene: -; CDR3aa: CASSYGTSQETQYF; CDR3nt: TGTGCCAGCAGCTACGGGACCTCCCAAGAGACCCAGTACTTC
j_gene: TRBJ2-7; abundance: -; v_gene: TRBV19; d_gene: TRBD1; CDR3aa: CASTSSTGSSYEQYF; CDR3nt: TGTGCCAGTACCTCCTCGACAGGGAGCTCCTACGAGCAGTACTTC
j_gene: TRBJ2-3; abundance: -; v_gene: TRBV28; d_gene: -; CDR3aa: CASSLTAASTDTQYF; CDR3nt: TGTGCCAGCAGTTTAACGGCAGCTAGCACAGATACGCAGTATTTT
j_gene: TRBJ2-3; abundance: -; v_gene: TRBV7-7; d_gene: TRBD2; CDR3aa: CASSLKPRASGRTDTQYF; CDR3nt: TGTGCTAGCAGCTTAAAGCCCAGGGCTAGCGGACGCACAGATACGCAGTATTTT
j_gene: TRBJ2-3; abundance: once; v_gene: TRBV9; d_gene: -; CDR3aa: CASSPQGGTDTQYF; CDR3nt: TGTGCCAGCAGCCCCCAAGGGGGGACAGATACGCAGTATTTT
j_gene: TRBJ2-7; abundance: -; v_gene: TRBV5-4; d_gene: TRBD1; CDR3aa: CASSWGSGTGAYEQYF; CDR3nt: TGTGCCAGCAGCTGGGGTTCTGGGACAGGGGCCTACGAGCAGTACTTC
j_gene: TRBJ2-3; abundance: -; v_gene: TRBV12-3/TRBV12-4; d_gene: -; CDR3aa: CASNLLPGTQYF; CDR3nt: TGTGCCAGCAATCTCCTTCCGGGTACGCAGTATTTT
j_gene: TRBJ2-3; abundance: -; v_gene: TRBV12-3/TRBV12-4; d_gene: -; CDR3aa: CASSPYIRSTDTQYF; CDR3nt: TGTGCCAGCAGTCCTTACATTAGGAGCACAGATACGCAGTATTTT
j_gene: TRBJ1-1; abundance: -; v_gene: TRBV20-1; d_gene: TRBD1; CDR3aa: CSAGQGRDEAFF; CDR3nt: TGCAGTGCTGGACAGGGGAGAGATGAAGCTTTCTTT
j_gene: TRBJ2-7; abundance: few; v_gene: TRBV27; d_gene: -; CDR3aa: CASRRGGSSYEQYF; CDR3nt: TGTGCCAGCAGGCGGGGTGGAAGCTCCTACGAGCAGTACTTC
j_gene: TRBJ2-5; abundance: -; v_gene: TRBV7-9; d_gene: TRBD1; CDR3aa: CASRSGQGALETQYF; CDR3nt: TGTGCCAGCAGGTCGGGACAGGGGGCGCTTGAGACCCAGTACTTC
j_gene: TRBJ1-5; abundance: -; v_gene: TRBV4-1; d_gene: TRBD1; CDR3aa: CASSQGTGFSNQPQHF; CDR3nt: TGCGCCAGCAGCCAGGGGACAGGGTTTAGCAATCAGCCCCAGCATTTT
j_gene: TRBJ1-2; abundance: -; v_gene: TRBV24-1; d_gene: -; CDR3aa: CATSGLPGPNYGYTF; CDR3nt: TGTGCCACCAGTGGCTTGCCGGGACCAAACTATGGCTACACCTTC
j_gene: TRBJ2-1; abundance: -; v_gene: TRBV7-9; d_gene: TRBD1; CDR3aa: CASSPRTGRLDEQFF; CDR3nt: TGTGCCAGCAGCCCTCGGACAGGCCGACTCGATGAGCAGTTCTTC
j_gene: TRBJ1-6; abundance: once; v_gene: TRBV7-2; d_gene: -; CDR3aa: CASSQEGLGAVSPLHF; CDR3nt: TGTGCCAGCAGCCAAGAGGGCTTGGGGGCGGTTTCACCCCTCCACTTT
j_gene: TRBJ1-3; abundance: -; v_gene: TRBV5-1; d_gene: -; CDR3aa: CASSSGSSGNTIYF; CDR3nt: TGCGCCAGCAGCTCGGGTAGCTCTGGAAACACCATATATTTT
j_gene: TRBJ2-2; abundance: -; v_gene: TRBV29-1; d_gene: -; CDR3aa: CSVEDPYGRELFF; CDR3nt: TGCAGCGTTGAAGATCCGTACGGGCGGGAGCTGTTTTTT
j_gene: TRBJ2-5; abundance: -; v_gene: TRBV12-3/TRBV12-4; d_gene: -; CDR3aa: CASSPGAGQGRETQYF; CDR3nt: TGTGCCAGCAGTCCAGGGGCGGGGCAGGGGAGAGAGACCCAGTACTTC
j_gene: TRBJ1-6; abundance: once; v_gene: TRBV7-9; d_gene: -; CDR3aa: CASSASTGWNSPLHF; CDR3nt: TGTGCCAGCAGCGCATCGACGGGGTGGAATTCACCCCTCCACTTT
j_gene: TRBJ2-7; abundance: -; v_gene: TRBV3-1; d_gene: -; CDR3aa: CASSQDNGFEQYF; CDR3nt: TGTGCCAGCAGCCAAGATAACGGGTTCGAGCAGTACTTC
j_gene: TRBJ2-1; abundance: -; v_gene: TRBV5-1; d_gene: TRBD1; CDR3aa: CASSETTGASSYNEQFF; CDR3nt: TGCGCCAGCAGCGAAACAACAGGGGCCAGCTCCTACAATGAGCAGTTCTTC
j_gene: TRBJ2-7; abundance: -; v_gene: TRBV3-1; d_gene: -; CDR3aa: CASSQGQIYEQYF; CDR3nt: TGTGCCAGCAGCCAGGGACAAATCTACGAGCAGTACTTC
j_gene: TRBJ1-2; abundance: -; v_gene: TRBV12-3/TRBV12-4; d_gene: -; CDR3aa: CASSSGQLNYGYTF; CDR3nt: TGTGCCAGCAGTTCCGGACAGCTCAACTATGGCTACACCTTC
j_gene: TRBJ1-4; abundance: -; v_gene: TRBV27; d_gene: -; CDR3aa: CASSRDFEKLFF; CDR3nt: TGTGCCAGCAGTCGGGATTTTGAAAAACTGTTTTTT
j_gene: TRBJ2-5; abundance: -; v_gene: TRBV7-2; d_gene: -; CDR3aa: CASTGPPLRETQYF; CDR3nt: TGTGCCAGCACGGGCCCCCCCCTGCGAGAGACCCAGTACTTC
j_gene: TRBJ2-1; abundance: -; v_gene: TRBV2; d_gene: TRBD2; CDR3aa: CASSEAASGGNEQFF; CDR3nt: TGTGCCAGCAGTGAAGCGGCTAGCGGGGGCAATGAGCAGTTCTTC
j_gene: TRBJ2-7; abundance: -; v_gene: TRBV5-1; d_gene: TRBD1; CDR3aa: CASSRTGGPHEQYF; CDR3nt: TGCGCCAGCAGCAGGACAGGGGGCCCCCACGAGCAGTACTTC
j_gene: TRBJ2-7; abundance: -; v_gene: TRBV7-2; d_gene: -; CDR3aa: CASSLMYEQYF; CDR3nt: TGTGCCAGCAGCTTAATGTACGAGCAGTACTTC
j_gene: TRBJ2-2; abundance: -; v_gene: TRBV11-1; d_gene: -; CDR3aa: CASSAAGANTGELFF; CDR3nt: TGTGCCAGCAGCGCTGCGGGGGCCAACACCGGGGAGCTGTTTTTT
j_gene: TRBJ2-5; abundance: -; v_gene: TRBV4-3; d_gene: -; CDR3aa: CASSQDHGRQETQYF; CDR3nt: TGCGCCAGCAGCCAAGATCATGGCCGCCAAGAGACCCAGTACTTC
j_gene: TRBJ1-2; abundance: -; v_gene: TRBV7-2; d_gene: -; CDR3aa: CASSPYAGSYGYTF; CDR3nt: TGTGCCAGCAGCCCGTACGCGGGTTCCTATGGCTACACCTTC
j_gene: TRBJ2-7; abundance: once; v_gene: TRBV12-3/TRBV12-4; d_gene: -; CDR3aa: CASSFGQRGSYEQYF; CDR3nt: TGTGCCAGCAGTTTTGGGCAGAGGGGCTCCTACGAGCAGTACTTC
j_gene: TRBJ1-1; abundance: -; v_gene: TRBV3-1; d_gene: TRBD1; CDR3aa: CASSHGQANTEAFF; CDR3nt: TGTGCCAGCAGCCACGGACAGGCGAACACTGAAGCTTTCTTT
j_gene: TRBJ2-3; abundance: -; v_gene: TRBV19; d_gene: TRBD1; CDR3aa: CASTPTGARDTQYF; CDR3nt: TGTGCCAGTACCCCGACAGGGGCAAGAGATACGCAGTATTTT
j_gene: TRBJ2-7; abundance: few; v_gene: TRBV7-8; d_gene: -; CDR3aa: CASSDFREQYF; CDR3nt: TGTGCCAGCAGCGACTTTAGGGAGCAGTACTTC
j_gene: TRBJ1-1; abundance: -; v_gene: TRBV11-3; d_gene: TRBD1; CDR3aa: CASSKRQGVNTEAFF; CDR3nt: TGTGCCAGCAGCAAACGACAGGGGGTGAACACTGAAGCTTTCTTT
j_gene: TRBJ2-3; abundance: -; v_gene: TRBV11-2; d_gene: -; CDR3aa: CASSLGHSTDTQYF; CDR3nt: TGTGCCAGCAGCTTGGGACACAGCACAGATACGCAGTATTTT
j_gene: TRBJ2-7; abundance: -; v_gene: TRBV7-8; d_gene: -; CDR3aa: CASSPGRGSFYEQYF; CDR3nt: TGTGCCAGCAGCCCGGGGAGAGGCAGCTTCTACGAGCAGTACTTC
j_gene: TRBJ1-1; abundance: once; v_gene: TRBV19; d_gene: TRBD1; CDR3aa: CASSTPYRGTLIGPEAFF; CDR3nt: TGTGCCAGTAGTACGCCCTACAGGGGAACCCTGATCGGCCCTGAAGCTTTCTTT
j_gene: TRBJ2-2; abundance: -; v_gene: TRBV9; d_gene: -; CDR3aa: CASSVATNTGELFF; CDR3nt: TGTGCCAGCAGCGTGGCAACTAACACCGGGGAGCTGTTTTTT
j_gene: TRBJ2-2; abundance: -; v_gene: TRBV11-2; d_gene: -; CDR3aa: CASSFRTTLELFF; CDR3nt: TGTGCCAGCAGCTTCCGGACAACCCTTGAGCTGTTTTTT
j_gene: TRBJ2-3; abundance: -; v_gene: TRBV7-9; d_gene: -; CDR3aa: CASSLSALDTQYF; CDR3nt: TGTGCCAGCAGCTTAAGTGCCCTCGATACGCAGTATTTT
j_gene: TRBJ2-7; abundance: -; v_gene: TRBV12-3/TRBV12-4; d_gene: -; CDR3aa: CASSLPEGGQYF; CDR3nt: TGTGCCAGCAGTCTCCCAGAGGGGGGGCAGTACTTC
j_gene: TRBJ2-7; abundance: -; v_gene: TRBV12-3/TRBV12-4; d_gene: TRBD2; CDR3aa: CASRHSGGAYEQYF; CDR3nt: TGTGCCAGCAGACATAGCGGGGGGGCCTACGAGCAGTACTTC